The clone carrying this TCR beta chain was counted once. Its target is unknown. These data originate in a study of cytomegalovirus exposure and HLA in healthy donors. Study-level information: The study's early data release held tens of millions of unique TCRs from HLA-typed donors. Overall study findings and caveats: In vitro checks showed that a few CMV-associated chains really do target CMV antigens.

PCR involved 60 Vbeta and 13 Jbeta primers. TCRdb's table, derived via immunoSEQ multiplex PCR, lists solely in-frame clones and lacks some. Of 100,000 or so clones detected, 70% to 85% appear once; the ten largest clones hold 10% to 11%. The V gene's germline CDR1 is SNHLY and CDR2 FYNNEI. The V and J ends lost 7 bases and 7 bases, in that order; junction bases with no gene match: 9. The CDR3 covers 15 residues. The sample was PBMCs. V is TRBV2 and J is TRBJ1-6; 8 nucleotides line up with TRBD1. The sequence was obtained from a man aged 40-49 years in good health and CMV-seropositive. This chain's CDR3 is CASTVQGVGNSPLHF. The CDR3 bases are TGTGCCAGCACCGTACAGGGGGTCGGGAATTCACCCCTCCACTTT. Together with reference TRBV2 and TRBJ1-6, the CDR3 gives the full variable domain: EPEVTQTPSHQVTQMGQEVILRCVPISNHLYFYWYRQILGQKVEFLVSFYNNEISEKSEIFDDQFSVERPDGSNFTLKIRSTKLEDSAMYFCASTVQGVGNSPLHFGNGTRLTVT.